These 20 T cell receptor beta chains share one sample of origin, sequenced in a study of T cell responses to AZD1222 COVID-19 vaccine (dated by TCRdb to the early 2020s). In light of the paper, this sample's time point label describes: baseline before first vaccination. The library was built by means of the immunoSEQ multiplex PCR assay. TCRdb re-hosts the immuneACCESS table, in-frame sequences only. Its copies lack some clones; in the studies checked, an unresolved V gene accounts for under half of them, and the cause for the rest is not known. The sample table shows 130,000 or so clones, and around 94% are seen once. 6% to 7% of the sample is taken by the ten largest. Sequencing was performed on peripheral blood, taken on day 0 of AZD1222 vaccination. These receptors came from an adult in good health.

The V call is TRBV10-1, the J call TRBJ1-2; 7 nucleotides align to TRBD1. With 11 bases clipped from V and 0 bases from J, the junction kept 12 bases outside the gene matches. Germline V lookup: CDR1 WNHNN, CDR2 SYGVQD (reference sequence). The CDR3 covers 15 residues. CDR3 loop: CAGNWTGRPNYGYTF. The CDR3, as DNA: TGCGCCGGCAATTGGACAGGCCGGCCTAACTATGGCTACACCTTC.

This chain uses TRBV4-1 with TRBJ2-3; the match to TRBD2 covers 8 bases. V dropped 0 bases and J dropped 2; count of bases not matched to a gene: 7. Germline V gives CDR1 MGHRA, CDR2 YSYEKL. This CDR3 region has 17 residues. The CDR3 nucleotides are TGCGCCAGCAGCCAAGAACTACGGGAGGGCCCCACAGATACGCAGTATTTT. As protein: CASSQELREGPTDTQYF.

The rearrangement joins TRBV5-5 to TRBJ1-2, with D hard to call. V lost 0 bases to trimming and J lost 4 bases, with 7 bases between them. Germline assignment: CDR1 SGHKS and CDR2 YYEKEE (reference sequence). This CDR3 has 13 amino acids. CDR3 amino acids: CASSLESGYGYTF. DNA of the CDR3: TGTGCCAGCAGCTTGGAGTCAGGCTATGGCTACACCTTC.

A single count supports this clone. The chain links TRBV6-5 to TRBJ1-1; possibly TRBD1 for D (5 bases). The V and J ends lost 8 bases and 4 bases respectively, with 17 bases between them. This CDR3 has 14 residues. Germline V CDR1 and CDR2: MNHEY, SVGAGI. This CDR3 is CASGLAVGTTEAFF. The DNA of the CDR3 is TGTGCCAGCGGCCTCGCGGTGGGGACCACTGAAGCTTTCTTT.

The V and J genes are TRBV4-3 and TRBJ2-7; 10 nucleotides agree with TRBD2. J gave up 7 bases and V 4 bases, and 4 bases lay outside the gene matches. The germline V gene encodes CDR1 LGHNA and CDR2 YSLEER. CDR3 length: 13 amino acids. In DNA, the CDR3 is TGCGCCAGCAGCCGCAAGCGGGAGGGGGAGCAGTACTTC. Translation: CASSRKREGEQYF.

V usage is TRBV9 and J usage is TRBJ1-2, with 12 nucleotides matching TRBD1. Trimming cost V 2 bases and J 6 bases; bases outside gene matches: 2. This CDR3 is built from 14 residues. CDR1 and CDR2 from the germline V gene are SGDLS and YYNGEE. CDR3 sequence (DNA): TGTGCCAGCAGCGTGGGGACAGGGGGCGATGGCTACACCTTC. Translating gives CASSVGTGGDGYTF.

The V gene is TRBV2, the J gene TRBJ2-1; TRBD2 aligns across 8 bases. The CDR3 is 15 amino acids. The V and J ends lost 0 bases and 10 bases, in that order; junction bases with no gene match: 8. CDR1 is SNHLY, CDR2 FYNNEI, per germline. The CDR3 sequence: CASSEAYSGSGEQFF. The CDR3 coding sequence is TGTGCCAGCAGTGAAGCGTACAGCGGGAGCGGGGAGCAGTTCTTC.

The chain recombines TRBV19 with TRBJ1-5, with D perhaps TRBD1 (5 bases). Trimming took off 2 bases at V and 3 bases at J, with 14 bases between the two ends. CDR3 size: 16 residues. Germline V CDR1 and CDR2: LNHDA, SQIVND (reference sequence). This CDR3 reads CASSIRGQGANQPQHF. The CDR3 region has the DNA TGTGCCAGTAGTATAAGGGGTCAGGGTGCCAATCAGCCCCAGCATTTT.

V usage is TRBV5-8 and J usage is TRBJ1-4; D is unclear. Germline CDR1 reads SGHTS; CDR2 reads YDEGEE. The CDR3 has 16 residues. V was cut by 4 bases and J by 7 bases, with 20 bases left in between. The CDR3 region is CASSAPPDSLGEKLFF. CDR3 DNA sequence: TGTGCCAGCAGCGCACCGCCAGACTCCTTGGGTGAAAAACTGTTTTTT.

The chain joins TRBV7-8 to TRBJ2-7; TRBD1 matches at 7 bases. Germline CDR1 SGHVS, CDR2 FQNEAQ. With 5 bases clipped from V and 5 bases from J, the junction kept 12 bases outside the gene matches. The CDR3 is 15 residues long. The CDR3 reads CASSQGGPRGNEQYF. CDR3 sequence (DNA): TGTGCCAGCAGCCAGGGTGGCCCCAGGGGGAACGAGCAGTACTTC.

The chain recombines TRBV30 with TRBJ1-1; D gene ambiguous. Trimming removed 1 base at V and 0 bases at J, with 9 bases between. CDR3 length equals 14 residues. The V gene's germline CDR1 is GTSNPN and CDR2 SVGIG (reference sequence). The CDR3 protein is CAWSAYNLNTEAFF. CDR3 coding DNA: TGTGCCTGGAGTGCCTACAACTTGAACACTGAAGCTTTCTTT.

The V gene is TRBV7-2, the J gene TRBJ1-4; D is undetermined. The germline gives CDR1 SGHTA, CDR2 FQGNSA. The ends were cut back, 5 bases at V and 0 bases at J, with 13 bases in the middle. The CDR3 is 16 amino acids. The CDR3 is CASSPMGGATNEKLFF. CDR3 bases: TGTGCCAGCAGCCCAATGGGCGGTGCAACTAATGAAAAACTGTTTTTT.

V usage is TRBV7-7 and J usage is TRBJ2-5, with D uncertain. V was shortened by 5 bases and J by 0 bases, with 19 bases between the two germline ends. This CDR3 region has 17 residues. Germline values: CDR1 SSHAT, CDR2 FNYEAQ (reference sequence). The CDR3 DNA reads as TGTGCCAGCAGCCCGGGTGTGGAGCGAGCGTACCAAGAGACCCAGTACTTC. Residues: CASSPGVERAYQETQYF.

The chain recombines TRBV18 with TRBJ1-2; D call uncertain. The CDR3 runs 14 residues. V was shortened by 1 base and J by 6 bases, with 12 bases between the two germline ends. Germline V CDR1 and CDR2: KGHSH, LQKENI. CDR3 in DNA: TGTGCCAGCTCACCACAGGGAGGGCGTCATGGCTACACCTTC. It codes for CASSPQGGRHGYTF.

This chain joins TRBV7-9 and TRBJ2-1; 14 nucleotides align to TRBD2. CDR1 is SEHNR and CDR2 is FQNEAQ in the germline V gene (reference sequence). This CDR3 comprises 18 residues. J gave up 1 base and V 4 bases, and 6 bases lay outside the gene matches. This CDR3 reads CASSSTGLAGDSYNEQFF. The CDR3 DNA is TGTGCCAGCAGCTCCACGGGACTAGCGGGAGATTCCTACAATGAGCAGTTCTTC.

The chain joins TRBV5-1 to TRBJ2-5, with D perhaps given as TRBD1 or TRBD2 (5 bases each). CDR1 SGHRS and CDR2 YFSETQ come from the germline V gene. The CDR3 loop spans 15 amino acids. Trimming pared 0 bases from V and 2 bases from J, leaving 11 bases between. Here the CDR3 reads CASSLAGTRQETQYF. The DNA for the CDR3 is TGCGCCAGCAGCTTGGCCGGGACCCGGCAAGAGACCCAGTACTTC.

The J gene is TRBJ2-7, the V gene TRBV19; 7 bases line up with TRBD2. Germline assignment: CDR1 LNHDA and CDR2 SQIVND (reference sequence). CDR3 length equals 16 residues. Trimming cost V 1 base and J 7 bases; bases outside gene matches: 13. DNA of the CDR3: TGTGCCAGTAGTATAGTATGGTCTAGCGGAGGTCGGGAGCAGTACTTC. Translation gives CASSIVWSSGGREQYF. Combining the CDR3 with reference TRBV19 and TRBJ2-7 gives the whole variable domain DGGITQSPKYLFRKEGQNVTLSCEQNLNHDAMYWYRQDPGQGLRLIYYSQIVNDFQKGDIAEGYSVSREKKESFPLTVTSAQKNPTAFYLCASSIVWSSGGREQYFGPGTRLTVT.

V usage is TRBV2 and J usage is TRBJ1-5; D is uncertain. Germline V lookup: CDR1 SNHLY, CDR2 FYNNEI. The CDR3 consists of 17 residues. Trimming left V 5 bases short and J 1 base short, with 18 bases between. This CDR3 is CASSQGWLSVSNQPQHF. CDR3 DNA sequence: TGTGCCAGCAGTCAAGGGTGGCTGTCTGTGAGCAATCAGCCCCAGCATTTT.

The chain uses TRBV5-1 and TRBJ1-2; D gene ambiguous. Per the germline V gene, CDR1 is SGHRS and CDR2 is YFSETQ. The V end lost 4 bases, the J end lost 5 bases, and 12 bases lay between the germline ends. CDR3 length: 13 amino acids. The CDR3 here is CASSPVTGYGYTF. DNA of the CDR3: TGCGCCAGCAGCCCGGTGACGGGATATGGCTACACCTTC.

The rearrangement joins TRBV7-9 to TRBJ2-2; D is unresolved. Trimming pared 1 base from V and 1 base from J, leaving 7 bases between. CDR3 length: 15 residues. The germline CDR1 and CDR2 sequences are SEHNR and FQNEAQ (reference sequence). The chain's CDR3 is CASSLGPMNTGELFF. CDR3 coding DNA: TGTGCCAGCAGCTTAGGACCTATGAACACCGGGGAGCTGTTTTTT.